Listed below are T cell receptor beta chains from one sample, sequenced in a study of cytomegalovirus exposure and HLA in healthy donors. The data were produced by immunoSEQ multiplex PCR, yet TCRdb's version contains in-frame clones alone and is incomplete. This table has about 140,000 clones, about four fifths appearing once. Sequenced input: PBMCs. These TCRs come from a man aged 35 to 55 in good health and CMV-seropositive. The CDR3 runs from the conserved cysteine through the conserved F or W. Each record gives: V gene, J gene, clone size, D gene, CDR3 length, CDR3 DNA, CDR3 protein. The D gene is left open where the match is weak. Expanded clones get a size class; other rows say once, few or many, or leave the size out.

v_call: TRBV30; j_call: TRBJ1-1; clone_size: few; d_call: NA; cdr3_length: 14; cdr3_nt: TGTGCCTGGAATCTCGGGGGGAGGTTCACTGAAGCTTTCTTT; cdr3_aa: CAWNLGGRFTEAFF
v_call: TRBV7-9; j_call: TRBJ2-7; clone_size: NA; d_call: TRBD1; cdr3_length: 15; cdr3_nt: TGTGCCAGCAGTCCTACTGGGACAGGGTGGCACGAGCAGTACTTC; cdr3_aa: CASSPTGTGWHEQYF
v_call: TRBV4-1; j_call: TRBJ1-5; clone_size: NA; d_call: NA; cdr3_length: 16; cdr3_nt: TGCGCCAGCAGCCCCAACGCCGCAGACGGGTATCAGCCCCAGCATTTT; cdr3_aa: CASSPNAADGYQPQHF
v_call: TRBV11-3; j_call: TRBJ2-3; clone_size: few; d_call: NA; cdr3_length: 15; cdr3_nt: TGTGCCAGCAGCGTTACGGGGGAACCCACAGATACGCAGTATTTT; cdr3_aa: CASSVTGEPTDTQYF
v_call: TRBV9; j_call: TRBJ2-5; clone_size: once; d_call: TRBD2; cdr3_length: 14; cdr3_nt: TGTGCCAGCAGCTCACTAGCGGGTGGAAAGACCCAGTACTTC; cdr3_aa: CASSSLAGGKTQYF
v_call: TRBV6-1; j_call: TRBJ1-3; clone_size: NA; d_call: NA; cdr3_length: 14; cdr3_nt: TGTGCCAGCGGGGACATGAGTTCTGGAAACACCATATATTTT; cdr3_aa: CASGDMSSGNTIYF
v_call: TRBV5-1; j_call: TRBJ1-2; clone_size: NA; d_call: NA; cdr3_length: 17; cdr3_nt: TGCGCCAGCAGCTTAAGTCGGGCAGGGGCGATGAACTATGGCTACACCTTC; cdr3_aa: CASSLSRAGAMNYGYTF
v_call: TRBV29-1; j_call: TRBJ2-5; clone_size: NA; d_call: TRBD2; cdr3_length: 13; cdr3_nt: TGCAGCGTTGCGCCTAGCGGGATGGAGACCCAGTACTTC; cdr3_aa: CSVAPSGMETQYF
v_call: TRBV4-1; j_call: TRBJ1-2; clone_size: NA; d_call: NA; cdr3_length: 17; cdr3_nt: TGCGCCAGCAGCCAAGCCCGTAACAGGGTGTTTAACTATGGCTACACCTTC; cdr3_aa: CASSQARNRVFNYGYTF
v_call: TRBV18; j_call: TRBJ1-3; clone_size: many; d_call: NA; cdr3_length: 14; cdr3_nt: TGTGCCAGCTCACCCTCCGCGGCTGGAAACACCATATATTTT; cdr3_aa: CASSPSAAGNTIYF
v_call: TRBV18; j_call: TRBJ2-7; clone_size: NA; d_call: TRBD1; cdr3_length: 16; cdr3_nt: TGTGCCAGCTCATCCGAAAGCGGACAGGGCCTTGGGGAGCAGTACTTC; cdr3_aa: CASSSESGQGLGEQYF
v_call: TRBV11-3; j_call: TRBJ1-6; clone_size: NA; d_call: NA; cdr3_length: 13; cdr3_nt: TGTGCCAGCAGCTTAGCCAGGAATTCACCCCTCCACTTT; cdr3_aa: CASSLARNSPLHF
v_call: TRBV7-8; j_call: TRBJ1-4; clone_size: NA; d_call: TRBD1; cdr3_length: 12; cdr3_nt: TGTGCCAGCAGCCTCCGGACAGGGGAACTGTTTTTT; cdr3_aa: CASSLRTGELFF
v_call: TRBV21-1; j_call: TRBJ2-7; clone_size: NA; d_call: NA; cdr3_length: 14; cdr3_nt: TGTGCCAGCAGCAAGGTGACATCGGTCTACGAGCAGTACTTC; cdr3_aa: CASSKVTSVYEQYF
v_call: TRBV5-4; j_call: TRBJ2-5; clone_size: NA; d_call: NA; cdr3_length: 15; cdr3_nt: TGTGCCAGCACCCTATTCGGCGGGAAGAAGGAGACCCAGTACTTC; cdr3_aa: CASTLFGGKKETQYF
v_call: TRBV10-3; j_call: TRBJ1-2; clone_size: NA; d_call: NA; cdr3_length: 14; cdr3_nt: TGTGCCATCAGTGTTGGAGGGGTTTTTAATGGCTACACCTTC; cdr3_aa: CAISVGGVFNGYTF
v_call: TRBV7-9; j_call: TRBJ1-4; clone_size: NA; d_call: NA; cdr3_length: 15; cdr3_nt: TGTGCCAGCAGCGCTCTAGGGGCAACTAATGAAAAACTGTTTTTT; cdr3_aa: CASSALGATNEKLFF
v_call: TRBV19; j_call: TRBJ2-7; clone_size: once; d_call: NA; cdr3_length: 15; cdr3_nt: TGTGCCAGTAGTATTGCAGGAAACCTACTCTACGAGCAGTACTTC; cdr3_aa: CASSIAGNLLYEQYF
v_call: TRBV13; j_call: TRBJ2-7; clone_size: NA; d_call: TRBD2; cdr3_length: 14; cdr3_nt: TGTGCCAGCAGTCGAAGCGGGGGTCACTACGAGCAGTACTTC; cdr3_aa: CASSRSGGHYEQYF
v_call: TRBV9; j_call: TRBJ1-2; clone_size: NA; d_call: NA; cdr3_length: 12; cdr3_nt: TGTGCCAGCTCGCAAGCGTGGCACGGGTACACCTTC; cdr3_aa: CASSQAWHGYTF
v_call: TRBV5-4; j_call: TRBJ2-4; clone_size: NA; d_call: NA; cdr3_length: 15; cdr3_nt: TGTGCCAGCAGCTTGGTCGGCGGAACCCAAAACATTCAGTACTTC; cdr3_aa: CASSLVGGTQNIQYF
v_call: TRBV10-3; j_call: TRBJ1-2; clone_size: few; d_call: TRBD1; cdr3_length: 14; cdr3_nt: TGTGCCATCACCGGGGACAGGGGCGGGTATGGCTACACCTTC; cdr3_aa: CAITGDRGGYGYTF
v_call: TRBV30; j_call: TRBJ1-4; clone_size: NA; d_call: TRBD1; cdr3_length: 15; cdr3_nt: TGTGCCTGGAGTAAAGTGGGACAGGGAGGCGAAAAACTGTTTTTT; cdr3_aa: CAWSKVGQGGEKLFF
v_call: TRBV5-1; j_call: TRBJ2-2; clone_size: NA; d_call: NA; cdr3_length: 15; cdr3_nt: TGCGCCAGCAGCTTGGCAGAAAAAAACACCGGGGAGCTGTTTTTT; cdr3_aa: CASSLAEKNTGELFF
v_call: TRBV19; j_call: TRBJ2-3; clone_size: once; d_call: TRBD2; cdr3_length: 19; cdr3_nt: TGTGCCAGTAGTCCGGGACTAGCGGGGGCCGTCTTAAGGGGAGATACGCAGTATTTT; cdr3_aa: CASSPGLAGAVLRGDTQYF
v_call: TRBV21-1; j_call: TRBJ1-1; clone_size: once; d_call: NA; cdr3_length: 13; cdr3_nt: TGTGCCAGCAGCAGACAGGAAAACACTGAAGCTTTCTTT; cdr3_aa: CASSRQENTEAFF
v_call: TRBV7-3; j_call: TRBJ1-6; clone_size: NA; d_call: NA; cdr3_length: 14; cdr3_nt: TGTGCCAGCAGCTTAACCCAGGGCAATTCACCCCTCCACTTT; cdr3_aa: CASSLTQGNSPLHF
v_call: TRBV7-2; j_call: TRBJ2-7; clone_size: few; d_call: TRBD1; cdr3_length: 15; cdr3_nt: TGTGCCAGCAGCTTAATGGGGGACAGGGGCGACGAGCAGTACTTC; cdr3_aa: CASSLMGDRGDEQYF
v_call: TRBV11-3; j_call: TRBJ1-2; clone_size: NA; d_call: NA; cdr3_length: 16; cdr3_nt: TGTGCCAGCAGCAGAACTTCAGGGCGAGCTAACTATGGCTACACCTTC; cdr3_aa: CASSRTSGRANYGYTF
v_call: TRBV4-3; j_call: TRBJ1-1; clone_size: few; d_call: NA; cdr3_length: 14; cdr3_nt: TGCGCCAGCAGCCAAGACAGGGTCGACACTGAAGCTTTCTTT; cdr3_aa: CASSQDRVDTEAFF
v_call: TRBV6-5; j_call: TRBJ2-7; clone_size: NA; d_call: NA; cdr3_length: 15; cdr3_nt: TGTGCCAGCAGCACTCCTACAACGGGGGATGACGAGCAGTACTTC; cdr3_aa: CASSTPTTGDDEQYF
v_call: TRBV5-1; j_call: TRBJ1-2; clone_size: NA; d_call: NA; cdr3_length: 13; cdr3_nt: TGCGCCAGCAGCCTAAATTTTAACTATGGCTACACCTTC; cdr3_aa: CASSLNFNYGYTF